This T cell receptor beta chain comes out of a study of control samples from healthy donors and cancer patients. Germline V gives CDR1 MNHEY, CDR2 SVGEGT. Trimming took off 6 bases at V and 1 base at J, with 13 bases between the two ends. The CDR3 length is 15 residues. The method was immunoSEQ multiplex PCR; TCRdb's version includes in-frame clones alone and lacks a portion of them. The sample lists roughly 50,000 clones; around 94% were seen once. Sequenced: blood. The clonotype was recovered from a man younger than 45 in good health. The chain uses TRBV6-2 or TRBV6-3 and TRBJ2-4, with D tentatively TRBD2 (7 bases). The CDR3 region has the DNA TGTGCCAGCAGCCCGAGGGGGGGTGCCAAAAACATTCAGTACTTC. This codes for CASSPRGGAKNIQYF.